These T cell receptor beta chains were read from a single sample in a study of metastatic and nonmetastatic thyroid tumors. MiXCR was used by TCRdb to re-call the PCR reads. The sample yields about 47,000 clones, about 25% seen once. Sequencing was carried out using blood. The receptors stem from a male donor with papillary thyroid cancer or a benign thyroid nodule (not recorded which). Some clones in this sample may be carry-over from other donors' samples. The CDR3 runs from the conserved cysteine through the conserved F or W. The D gene is left open where the match is weak. Rows may omit the clone size; those that give it use once, few, many or a size class.

abundance,v_gene,len,d_gene,j_gene,CDR3aa,CDR3nt
-,TRBV6-2/TRBV6-3,16,-,TRBJ2-1,CASSYVGSCPYNEQFF,TGTGCCAGCAGTTATGTAGGGAGTTGCCCCTACAATGAGCAGTTCTTC
many,TRBV6-1,15,TRBD2,TRBJ2-7,CASSNRLAESYEQYF,TGTGCCAGCAGTAACCGACTAGCGGAATCCTACGAGCAGTACTTC
-,TRBV6-1,11,-,TRBJ1-5,CASSHNQPQHF,TGTGCCAGCAGTCACAATCAGCCCCAGCATTTT
many,TRBV7-9,14,-,TRBJ2-5,CASSLGWGQETQYF,TGTGCCAGCAGCTTAGGATGGGGCCAAGAGACCCAGTACTTC
many,TRBV5-6,17,TRBD2,TRBJ2-1,CASSAGVGIAEGHEQFF,TGTGCCAGCAGCGCGGGAGTGGGAATAGCGGAGGGTCATGAGCAGTTCTTC
many,TRBV20-1,14,TRBD1,TRBJ1-4,CSARSPGGPEKLFF,TGCAGTGCTAGGTCGCCAGGGGGCCCGGAAAAACTGTTTTTT
-,TRBV27,17,-,TRBJ2-5,CASSLRGTLRGSETQYF,TGTGCCAGCTCACTACGCGGGACATTACGCGGATCGGAGACCCAGTACTTC
many,TRBV20-1,15,TRBD1,TRBJ1-2,CSAPGDRGLLYGYTF,TGCAGTGCCCCGGGGGACAGGGGACTTCTCTATGGCTACACCTTC
medium-sized,TRBV27,14,TRBD2,TRBJ2-7,CASSSTSGKYEQYF,TGTGCCAGCAGTTCTACTAGCGGGAAATACGAGCAGTACTTC
many,TRBV24-1,13,TRBD1,TRBJ1-1,CATIDRENTEAFF,TGTGCCACCATTGACAGGGAGAACACTGAAGCTTTCTTT
medium-sized,TRBV4-2,17,-,TRBJ2-2,CASSQRRQTRTAGELFF,TGTGCCAGCAGCCAAAGGCGACAAACCCGAACGGCCGGGGAGCTGTTTTTT
-,TRBV6-1,16,-,TRBJ1-2,CASSEEVAVPNYGYTF,TGTGCCAGCAGTGAAGAGGTGGCAGTTCCTAACTATGGCTACACCTTC
many,TRBV19,14,-,TRBJ2-7,CASSDATAFYEQYF,TGTGCCAGTAGTGATGCAACTGCCTTCTACGAGCAGTACTTC
many,TRBV5-1,17,TRBD1,TRBJ2-7,CASSLSGTGGIVGEQYF,TGCGCCAGCAGCTTGAGCGGGACAGGGGGCATCGTGGGCGAGCAGTACTTC
few,TRBV11-3,14,-,TRBJ2-2,CASSLEERTGELFF,TGTGCCAGCAGCTTAGAGGAGCGGACCGGGGAGCTGTTTTTT
many,TRBV7-3,14,-,TRBJ1-3,CASSPGRGFNTIYF,TGTGCCAGCAGCCCAGGCCGGGGGTTTAACACCATATATTTT
many,TRBV5-6,14,TRBD1,TRBJ1-2,CASSLWGQPYGYTF,TGTGCCAGCAGCCTCTGGGGACAGCCATATGGCTACACCTTC
-,TRBV20-1,15,TRBD2,TRBJ2-3,CSAPDPSGRGRSQYF,TGCAGTGCTCCTGATCCGAGCGGGAGGGGTCGATCGCAGTATTTT
-,TRBV4-1,15,-,TRBJ2-2,CASSQDLVTWGELFF,TGCGCCAGCAGCCAAGATCTTGTCACCTGGGGGGAGCTGTTTTTT
many,TRBV20-1,19,TRBD2,TRBJ2-1,CSARGLGTSGRKPNNEQFF,TGCAGTGCTAGAGGCCTAGGGACTAGCGGGAGGAAACCTAATAATGAGCAGTTCTTC
many,TRBV20-1,14,-,TRBJ1-1,CSAGDMTANTEAFF,TGCAGTGCTGGAGATATGACAGCGAACACTGAAGCTTTCTTT
many,TRBV10-2,13,-,TRBJ1-3,CASSEVSGNTIYF,TGCGCCAGCAGTGAGGTTTCTGGAAACACCATATATTTT
many,TRBV4-1,17,-,TRBJ2-1,CASSQGRARSFYNEQFF,TGCGCCAGCAGCCAGGGACGGGCTCGATCGTTCTACAATGAGCAGTTCTTC
many,TRBV29-1,13,TRBD1,TRBJ2-7,CSVSGQGYNEQYF,TGCAGCGTTTCAGGACAGGGGTACAACGAGCAGTACTTC
-,TRBV11-2,16,TRBD2,TRBJ2-7,CAGSPALAGVPGEQYF,TGTGCCGGCAGCCCCGCCTTAGCGGGAGTGCCAGGGGAGCAGTACTTC
few,TRBV12-3/TRBV12-4,16,-,TRBJ1-3,CASSIDGTLNGNTIYF,TGTGCCAGCAGTATCGACGGGACTTTAAATGGAAACACCATATATTTT
many,TRBV7-7,15,TRBD1,TRBJ2-2,CASSSGTGSTGELFF,TGTGCCAGCAGCTCTGGGACAGGGAGCACCGGGGAGCTGTTTTTT
-,TRBV11-2,16,TRBD2,TRBJ2-3,CASSKGLAVSTDTQYF,TGTGCCAGCAGCAAGGGACTAGCAGTAAGCACAGATACGCAGTATTTT
-,TRBV20-1,14,TRBD1,TRBJ2-7,CSASTGALGYEQYF,TGCAGTGCGTCTACAGGGGCCCTTGGGTACGAGCAGTACTTC
many,TRBV20-1,14,-,TRBJ2-1,CSARDRSTYNEQFF,TGCAGTGCTAGAGACAGATCTACCTACAATGAGCAGTTCTTC
-,TRBV11-3,14,TRBD2,TRBJ2-2,CASSLAGGTGELFF,TGTGCCAGCAGCTTAGCGGGGGGAACCGGGGAGCTGTTTTTT
few,TRBV20-1,13,-,TRBJ2-3,CSARALSTDTQYF,TGCAGTGCTCGGGCCCTCAGCACAGATACGCAGTATTTT
medium-sized,TRBV27,14,-,TRBJ1-6,CASSYGTSNSPLHF,TGTGCCAGCAGTTACGGGACGAGTAATTCACCCCTCCACTTT
-,TRBV30,13,TRBD1,TRBJ1-4,CACPGTGYEKLFF,TGTGCCTGTCCCGGGACAGGGTATGAAAAACTGTTTTTT
many,TRBV24-1,19,TRBD1,TRBJ2-3,CATSDPRQGYVSVEDTQYF,TGTGCCACCAGTGATCCGCGACAGGGGTACGTCTCGGTGGAAGATACGCAGTATTTT
-,TRBV18,13,-,TRBJ1-2,CASSPSGSYGYTF,TGTGCCAGCTCACCATCGGGGAGCTATGGCTACACCTTC
many,TRBV7-2,17,TRBD2,TRBJ2-1,CASSLQGGSLFYNEQFF,TGTGCCAGCAGCTTACAGGGCGGGAGTCTGTTTTACAATGAGCAGTTCTTC
-,TRBV3-1,19,TRBD2,TRBJ2-5,CASSQDDFPREGNGETQYF,TGTGCCAGCAGCCAAGACGATTTTCCTCGGGAGGGGAACGGAGAGACCCAGTACTTC
many,TRBV10-2,13,-,TRBJ2-3,CASSESRSDTQYF,TGCGCCAGCAGTGAATCACGGTCTGATACGCAGTATTTT
-,TRBV5-1,15,-,TRBJ1-3,CASSLAESSGNTIYF,TGCGCCAGCAGCTTGGCGGAGTCCTCTGGAAACACCATATATTTT
many,TRBV5-5,16,TRBD1,TRBJ2-7,CASSLAVGTGSYEQYF,TGTGCCAGCAGCTTGGCCGTTGGGACAGGGAGCTACGAGCAGTACTTC
-,TRBV2,16,-,TRBJ1-6,CASVRGGLGKGSPLHF,TGTGCCAGCGTGAGAGGGGGACTGGGAAAGGGGTCACCCCTCCACTTT
many,TRBV7-2,14,TRBD1,TRBJ2-2,CASSQGQGVGELFF,TGTGCCAGCAGCCAGGGACAGGGGGTCGGGGAGCTGTTTTTT
few,TRBV6-1,14,-,TRBJ2-7,CASSEALEGYEQYF,TGTGCCAGCAGTGAAGCGCTAGAAGGGTACGAGCAGTACTTC
many,TRBV15,15,-,TRBJ1-3,CATSRSRGSGNTIYF,TGTGCCACCAGCCGAAGCAGGGGTTCTGGAAACACCATATATTTT
-,TRBV27,11,-,TRBJ2-7,CASRDSYEQYF,TGTGCCAGCAGGGACTCCTACGAGCAGTACTTC
-,TRBV5-1,16,-,TRBJ1-2,CASRESGATKIYGYTF,TGCGCCAGTAGAGAATCCGGGGCCACAAAAATCTATGGCTACACCTTC
-,TRBV13,17,-,TRBJ2-6,CASSLGIPTSGANVLTF,TGTGCCAGCAGCTTAGGTATCCCGACCTCTGGGGCCAACGTCCTGACTTTC
many,TRBV18,16,TRBD2,TRBJ2-3,CASSPGLLAGSDTQYF,TGTGCCAGCTCCCCGGGTCTCCTAGCGGGATCAGATACGCAGTATTTT
many,TRBV10-3,13,-,TRBJ1-5,CASTPGANQPQHF,TGTGCCAGCACACCTGGGGCGAATCAGCCCCAGCATTTT
many,TRBV20-1,17,TRBD2,TRBJ2-2,CSAREGLPPRGTGELFF,TGCAGTGCTAGAGAGGGACTACCCCCGCGGGGCACCGGGGAGCTGTTTTTT
many,TRBV20-1,13,TRBD1,TRBJ1-2,CSAWTGDNYGYTF,TGCAGTGCGTGGACAGGGGATAACTATGGCTACACCTTC
many,TRBV28,16,-,TRBJ1-5,CASSRGGSPSNQPQHF,TGTGCCAGCAGTCGGGGGGGGAGCCCTAGCAATCAGCCCCAGCATTTT
-,TRBV14,17,TRBD2,TRBJ2-1,CASSQGVSASGYNEQFF,TGTGCCAGCAGCCAAGGAGTTTCGGCTAGCGGGTACAATGAGCAGTTCTTC
-,TRBV27,15,TRBD2,TRBJ2-5,CASRGGTHQGETQYF,TGTGCCAGCAGGGGGGGGACTCACCAAGGGGAGACCCAGTACTTC
few,TRBV24-1,13,-,TRBJ2-1,CATSEGLGNEQFF,TGTGCCACCAGTGAGGGATTAGGGAATGAGCAGTTCTTC
medium-sized,TRBV19,13,-,TRBJ2-5,CASSIEGGETQYF,TGTGCCAGTAGTATTGAGGGGGGAGAGACCCAGTACTTC
many,TRBV30,14,-,TRBJ2-2,CAWSEYGTGGELFF,TGTGCCTGGAGTGAGTACGGGACTGGCGGGGAGCTGTTTTTT
medium-sized,TRBV27,13,-,TRBJ1-6,CASSYSVNSPLHF,TGTGCCAGCAGTTATAGCGTTAATTCACCCCTCCACTTT